A selection of T cell receptor beta chains follows, all from one sample in a study of blood T cell repertoires in COVID-19. Only in-frame clones appear in the TCRdb table, and some are missing; sequencing was by immunoSEQ multiplex PCR. The profile covers some 300,000 clones, with 75% to 90% appearing a single time and approximately 14% taken by the ten largest. The source material was peripheral blood. Source of these receptors: a woman aged 70-85 years with COVID-19, enrolled during active disease. CDR3s include the opening cysteine and the closing phenylalanine or tryptophan. D genes are given only for firm matches. Size is stated for part of the rows, as once, few or many counts, or as a class when the clone is expanded.

NA	TRBJ1-5	TRBD1	TRBV29-1	TGCAGCGTTGTCCCGCAGGGGGGACAGCCCCAGCATTTT	CSVVPQGGQPQHF
NA	TRBJ2-3	TRBD1	TRBV7-8	TGTGCCAGCAGCTTATTCCAGGGGGCCAGCACAGATACGCAGTATTTT	CASSLFQGASTDTQYF
NA	TRBJ2-7	NA	TRBV10-2	TGCGCCAGCAGTGAGTCCCCCTTCTACGAGCAGTACTTC	CASSESPFYEQYF
NA	TRBJ2-6	NA	TRBV14	TGTGCCAGCAGCCAGGGGCCTTTCAACGTCCTGACTTTC	CASSQGPFNVLTF
NA	TRBJ2-5	TRBD2	TRBV5-1	TGCGCCAGCAGCCCAGGGACTAGCGGGGGGGGCCAAGAGACCCAGTACTTC	CASSPGTSGGGQETQYF
few	TRBJ2-2	NA	TRBV11-2	TGTGCCAGCACCTTGGGAGGAGCCACCGGGGAGCTGTTTTTT	CASTLGGATGELFF
NA	TRBJ2-3	TRBD2	TRBV19	TGTGCCAGTAAAACTAGCGGGGGGGCCCGAGATACGCAGTATTTT	CASKTSGGARDTQYF
NA	TRBJ2-7	NA	TRBV5-6	TGTGCCAGCAGCCCGGGCCCGACGGGGTCCTACGAGCAGTACTTC	CASSPGPTGSYEQYF
NA	TRBJ1-2	NA	TRBV19	TGTGCCAGTAGTATGGAGGGGTATGGCTACACCTTC	CASSMEGYGYTF
NA	TRBJ1-1	TRBD1	TRBV19	TGTGCCAGTAGAAAGGGAGGCGCAGGGGGAACTGAAGCTTTCTTT	CASRKGGAGGTEAFF
once	TRBJ2-7	NA	TRBV14	TGTGCCAGCAGCCAAGCGTTCTACGAGCAGTACTTC	CASSQAFYEQYF
NA	TRBJ2-4	TRBD2	TRBV7-8	TGTGCCAGCAGCTTAGGCACTAGCGGGGAAGCCAAAAACATTCAGTACTTC	CASSLGTSGEAKNIQYF
NA	TRBJ2-2	NA	TRBV11-3	TGTGCCAGCAGCATTGGAGGCGGGGAGCTGTTTTTT	CASSIGGGELFF
many	TRBJ2-7	NA	TRBV2	TGTGCCAGCAGTGGGCCCTACGGGGAGCAGTACTTC	CASSGPYGEQYF
NA	TRBJ1-1	TRBD1	TRBV19	TGTGCCAGTAGTTTCCCCCGGACAGGGTACACTGAAGCTTTCTTT	CASSFPRTGYTEAFF
NA	TRBJ1-6	NA	TRBV6-2/TRBV6-3	TGTGCCAGCAGTTACACGGAGTATAATTCACCCCTCCACTTT	CASSYTEYNSPLHF
NA	TRBJ2-7	TRBD2	TRBV3-1/TRBV3-2	TGTGCCAGCAGCCAAGGAGGTAGCGGGGCCGAGCAGTACTTC	CASSQGGSGAEQYF
many	TRBJ1-5	NA	TRBV2	TGTGCCAGCACCGAGGAGGGCTCCCATCAGCCCCAGCATTTT	CASTEEGSHQPQHF
few	TRBJ1-1	NA	TRBV7-2	TGTGCCAGCAGCCAGCGAGGAAACACTGAAGCTTTCTTT	CASSQRGNTEAFF
NA	TRBJ1-2	NA	TRBV7-8	TGTGCCAGCAGCTTAACCGGGGGGCGGGACGGCTACACCTTC	CASSLTGGRDGYTF
NA	TRBJ1-2	NA	TRBV5-1	TGCGCCAGCAGCTTAACGGGGATGGGGTATGGCTACACCTTC	CASSLTGMGYGYTF
NA	TRBJ2-1	NA	TRBV2	TGTGCCAGCACAGGTAACAATGAGCAGTTCTTC	CASTGNNEQFF
NA	TRBJ2-1	TRBD1	TRBV6-6	TGTGCCAGCACCAGGGACAGGCACTACAATGAGCAGTTCTTC	CASTRDRHYNEQFF
NA	TRBJ2-2	TRBD2	TRBV4-1	TGCGCCAGCAGCCAGCCCGGGACTAGAAGTACCGGGGAGCTGTTTTTT	CASSQPGTRSTGELFF
NA	TRBJ2-7	NA	TRBV5-4	TGTGCCAGCAGCTTGATGGACTCGGAGAGGCAGTACTTC	CASSLMDSERQYF
NA	TRBJ2-6	TRBD1	TRBV18	TGTGCCAGCTCACCCCTTACACAGGGGGGCTCTGGGGCCAACGTCCTGACTTTC	CASSPLTQGGSGANVLTF
NA	TRBJ2-3	NA	TRBV4-2	TGTGCCAGCAGCCAGGAGGTTCTAGTTCCGCAGTATTTT	CASSQEVLVPQYF
NA	TRBJ1-4	TRBD1	TRBV5-1	TGCGCCAGCAGCTTGGAGGAAGGGGGCTCAGCTAATGAAAAACTGTTTTTT	CASSLEEGGSANEKLFF
NA	TRBJ1-2	NA	TRBV30	TGTGCCTGGAGGATTGCCGCGGGGAACTATGGCTACACCTTC	CAWRIAAGNYGYTF
NA	TRBJ1-1	NA	TRBV18	TGTGCCAGCTCACCAAGGCGCGTGGGGCTCGAGAACACTGAAGCTTTCTTT	CASSPRRVGLENTEAFF
NA	TRBJ1-4	NA	TRBV4-1	TGCGCCAGCAGCCAAGCTATCGACAGTTCAACTAATGAAAAACTGTTTTTT	CASSQAIDSSTNEKLFF
NA	TRBJ1-4	NA	TRBV18	TGTGCCAGCTCACCTTCACAGTCTCCAATCAATGAAAAACTGTTTTTT	CASSPSQSPINEKLFF